The rows below give T cell receptor beta chains drawn from one sample of a study of blood T cells in healthy people across ages. TCRdb re-called the 5' RACE reads with MiXCR, one entry per CDR3 protein. This table has approximately 800,000 distinct CDR3 sequences, approximately 59% appearing once. Sequenced input: blood. These receptors came from a young man in good health. Both conserved end residues are trimmed from each CDR3. Each record gives: J gene, V gene, CDR3 protein.

TRBJ2-2 TRBV6-5 ASSYGGATGELF
TRBJ1-2 TRBV14 ASSQESTGNYGYT
TRBJ2-5 TRBV6-6 ASSYTAGGNQETQY
TRBJ2-1 TRBV14 ASSQDYTGGNYNEQF
TRBJ2-6 TRBV6-5 ASQGVGANVLT
TRBJ2-5 TRBV7-2 ASSRRLNQETQY
TRBJ2-1 TRBV14 ASSQVYLNPYNEQF
TRBJ2-3 TRBV9 ASSPGLADHTDTQY
TRBJ2-2 TRBV3-1 ASMGDSGIAGELF
TRBJ2-3 TRBV28 ASSLIGTGASTDTQY
TRBJ2-1 TRBV7-9 ASSFRGQGSNEQF
TRBJ2-3 TRBV5-6 ASSFPTGWGTDTQY
TRBJ2-6 TRBV11-1 ASTLLGPGSAILSGANVLT
TRBJ1-2 TRBV7-2 ASSLDGQGEIGYT
TRBJ2-1 TRBV7-2 ASSWIVDNEQF
TRBJ2-5 TRBV27 ASSVSGGASQETQY
TRBJ2-7 TRBV6-6 ASSKPGQGATYEQY
- TRBV27 ASSLGAVGEQY
TRBJ2-3 TRBV7-2 ASSLGRRPSIDTQY
TRBJ2-3 TRBV15 ATSRDLGGSGADTQY
TRBJ2-1 TRBV20-1 SAVAGGTPEQF
TRBJ1-2 TRBV11-2 ASSLGRLGYT
TRBJ2-4 TRBV9 ASSVTALANIQY
- TRBV6-2/TRBV6-3 ASTPRAWGETQY
TRBJ2-7 TRBV4-3 ASSLDLQAYEQY
TRBJ1-1 TRBV4-2 ASSPNPAAGQRNTEAF
TRBJ2-1 TRBV13 ASSPGGRSYNEQF
TRBJ2-1 TRBV18 ASSGQGPYNEQF
TRBJ1-4 TRBV12-3/TRBV12-4 ASSLRLSGNEKLF
TRBJ2-3 TRBV27 ASNVVGRDTQY
TRBJ1-2 TRBV5-1 ASSVGGLSYGYT
TRBJ2-1 TRBV27 ASSPPGIREQF
- TRBV28 ASSFPIRGVEETQY
TRBJ2-5 TRBV12-3/TRBV12-4 ASRSLGQETQY
TRBJ1-2 TRBV7-3 ASSVQDGYGYT
TRBJ2-5 TRBV6-5 ASLGGLQETQY
TRBJ2-1 TRBV9 ASSGGWYNEQF
TRBJ1-1 TRBV29-1 SVVPDNTEAF
TRBJ2-2 TRBV2 ASSVPGLAGDTGELF
TRBJ1-2 TRBV7-3 ASSLSATDNYGYT
TRBJ2-2 TRBV9 ASSVDQGYTGELF
TRBJ2-1 TRBV12-5 ASAPWDNEQF
TRBJ1-4 TRBV20-1 SARDARKNEKLF
TRBJ2-4 TRBV6-5 ASSQGQGGNIQY
TRBJ2-4 TRBV27 ASSWVVGTKNIQY